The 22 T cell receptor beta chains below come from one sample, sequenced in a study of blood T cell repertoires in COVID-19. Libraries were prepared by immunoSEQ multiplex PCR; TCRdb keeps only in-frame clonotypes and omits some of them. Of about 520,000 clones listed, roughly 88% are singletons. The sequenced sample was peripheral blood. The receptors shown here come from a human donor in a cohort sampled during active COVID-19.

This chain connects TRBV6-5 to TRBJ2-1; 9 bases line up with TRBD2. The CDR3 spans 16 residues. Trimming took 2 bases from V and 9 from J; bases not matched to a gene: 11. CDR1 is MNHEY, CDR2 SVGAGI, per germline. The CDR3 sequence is CASSYLTSGYKSEQFF. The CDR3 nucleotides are TGTGCCAGCAGTTACCTTACTAGCGGGTACAAGAGTGAGCAGTTCTTC.

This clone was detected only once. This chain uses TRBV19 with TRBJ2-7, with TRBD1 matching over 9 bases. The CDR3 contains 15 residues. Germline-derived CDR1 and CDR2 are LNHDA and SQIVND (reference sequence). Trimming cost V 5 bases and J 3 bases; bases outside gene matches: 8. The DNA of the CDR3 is TGTGCCAGTAGTCCTACCGGGACAGGGTACTACGAGCAGTACTTC. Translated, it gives CASSPTGTGYYEQYF.

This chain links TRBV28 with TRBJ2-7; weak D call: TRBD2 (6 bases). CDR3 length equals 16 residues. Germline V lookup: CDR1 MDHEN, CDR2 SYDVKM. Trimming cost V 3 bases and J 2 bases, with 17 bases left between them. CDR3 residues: CASSFLSPGRPYEQYF. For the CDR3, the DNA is TGTGCCAGCAGTTTTCTTTCGCCAGGGAGGCCCTACGAGCAGTACTTC.

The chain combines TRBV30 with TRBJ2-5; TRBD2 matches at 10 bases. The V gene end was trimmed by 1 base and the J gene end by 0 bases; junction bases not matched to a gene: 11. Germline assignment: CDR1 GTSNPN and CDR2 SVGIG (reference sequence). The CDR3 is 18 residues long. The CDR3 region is CAWSARFSGRIYQETQYF. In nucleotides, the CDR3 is TGTGCCTGGAGTGCCCGTTTTAGCGGGAGGATCTACCAAGAGACCCAGTACTTC. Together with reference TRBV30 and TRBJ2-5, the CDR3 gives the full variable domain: SQTIHQWPATLVQPVGSPLSLECTVEGTSNPNLYWYRQAAGRGLQLLFYSVGIGQISSEVPQNLSASRPQDRQFILSSKKLLLSDSGFYLCAWSARFSGRIYQETQYFGPGTRLLVL.

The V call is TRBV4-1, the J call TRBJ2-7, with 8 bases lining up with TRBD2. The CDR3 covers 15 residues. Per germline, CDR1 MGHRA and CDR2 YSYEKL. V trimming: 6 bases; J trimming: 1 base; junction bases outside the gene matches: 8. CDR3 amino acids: CASRPPGGGSYEQYF. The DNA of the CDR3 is TGCGCCAGCAGGCCCCCAGGCGGGGGGTCCTACGAGCAGTACTTC.

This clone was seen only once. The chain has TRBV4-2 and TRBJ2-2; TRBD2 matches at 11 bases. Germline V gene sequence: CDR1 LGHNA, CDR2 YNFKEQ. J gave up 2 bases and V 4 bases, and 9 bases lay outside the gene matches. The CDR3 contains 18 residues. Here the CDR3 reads CASSPRVAGGVNTGELFF. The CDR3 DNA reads TGTGCCAGCAGCCCCCGAGTAGCGGGAGGGGTAAACACCGGGGAGCTGTTTTTT.

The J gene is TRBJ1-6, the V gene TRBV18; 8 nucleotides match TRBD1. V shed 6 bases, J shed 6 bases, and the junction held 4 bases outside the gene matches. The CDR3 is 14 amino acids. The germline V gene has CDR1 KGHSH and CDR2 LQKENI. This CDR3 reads CASSLDRVNSPLHF. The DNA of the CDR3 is TGTGCCAGCTCGCTGGACAGGGTTAATTCACCCCTCCACTTT.

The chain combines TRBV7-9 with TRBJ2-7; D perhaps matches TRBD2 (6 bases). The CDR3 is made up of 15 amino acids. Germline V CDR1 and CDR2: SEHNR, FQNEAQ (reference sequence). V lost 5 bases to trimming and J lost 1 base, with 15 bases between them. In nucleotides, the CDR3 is TGTGCCAGCAGCACTAGTCGGGGGACTTCCTACGAGCAGTACTTC. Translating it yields CASSTSRGTSYEQYF.

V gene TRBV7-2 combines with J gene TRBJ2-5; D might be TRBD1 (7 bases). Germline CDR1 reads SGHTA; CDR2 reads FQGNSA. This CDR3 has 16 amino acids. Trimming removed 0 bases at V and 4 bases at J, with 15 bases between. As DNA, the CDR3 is TGTGCCAGCAGCTTAGCAGGGGGCGGGAATAGAGAGACCCAGTACTTC. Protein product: CASSLAGGGNRETQYF.

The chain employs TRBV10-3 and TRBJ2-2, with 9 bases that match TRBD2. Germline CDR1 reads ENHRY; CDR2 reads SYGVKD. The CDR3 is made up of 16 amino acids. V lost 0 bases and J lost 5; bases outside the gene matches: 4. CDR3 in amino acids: CAISESSGRWTGELFF. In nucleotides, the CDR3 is TGTGCCATCAGTGAGTCGAGCGGGAGGTGGACCGGGGAGCTGTTTTTT.

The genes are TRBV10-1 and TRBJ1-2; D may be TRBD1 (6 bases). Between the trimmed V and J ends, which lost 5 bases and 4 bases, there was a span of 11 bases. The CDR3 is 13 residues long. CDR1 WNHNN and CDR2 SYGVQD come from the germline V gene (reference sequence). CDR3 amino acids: CASSPTGFYGYTF. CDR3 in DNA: TGCGCCAGCAGTCCGACAGGATTCTATGGCTACACCTTC.

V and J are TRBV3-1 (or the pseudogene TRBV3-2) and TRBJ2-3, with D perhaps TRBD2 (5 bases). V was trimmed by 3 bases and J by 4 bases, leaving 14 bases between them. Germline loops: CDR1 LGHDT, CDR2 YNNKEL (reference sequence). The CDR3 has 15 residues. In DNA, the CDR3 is TGTGCCAGCAGCCATAGGGCTAGCAGATCAGATACGCAGTATTTT. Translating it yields CASSHRASRSDTQYF.

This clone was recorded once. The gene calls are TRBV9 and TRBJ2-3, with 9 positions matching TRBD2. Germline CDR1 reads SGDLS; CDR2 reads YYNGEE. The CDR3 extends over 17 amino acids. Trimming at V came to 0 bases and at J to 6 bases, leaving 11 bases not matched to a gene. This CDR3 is CASSVAAGGSHRDTQYF. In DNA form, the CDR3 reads TGTGCCAGCAGCGTAGCGGCGGGAGGGTCCCATAGGGATACGCAGTATTTT. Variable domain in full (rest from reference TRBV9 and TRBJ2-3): DSGVTQTPKHLITATGQRVTLRCSPRSGDLSVYWYQQSLDQGLQFLIQYYNGEERAKGNILERFSAQQFPDLHSELNLSSLELGDSALYFCASSVAAGGSHRDTQYFGPGTRLTVL.

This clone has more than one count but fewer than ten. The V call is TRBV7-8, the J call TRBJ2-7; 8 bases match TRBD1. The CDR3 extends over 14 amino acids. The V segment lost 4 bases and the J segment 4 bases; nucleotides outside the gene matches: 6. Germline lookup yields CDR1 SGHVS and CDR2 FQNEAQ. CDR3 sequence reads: CASSYRGTQYEQYF. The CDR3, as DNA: TGTGCCAGCAGCTACAGGGGGACGCAGTACGAGCAGTACTTC.

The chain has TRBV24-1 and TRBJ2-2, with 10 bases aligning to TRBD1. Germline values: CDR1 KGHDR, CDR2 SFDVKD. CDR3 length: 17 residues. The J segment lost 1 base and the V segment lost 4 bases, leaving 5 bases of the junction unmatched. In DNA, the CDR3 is TGTGCCACCAGTGACCCGGGACAGGGGCAGAACACCGGGGAGCTGTTTTTT. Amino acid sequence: CATSDPGQGQNTGELFF.

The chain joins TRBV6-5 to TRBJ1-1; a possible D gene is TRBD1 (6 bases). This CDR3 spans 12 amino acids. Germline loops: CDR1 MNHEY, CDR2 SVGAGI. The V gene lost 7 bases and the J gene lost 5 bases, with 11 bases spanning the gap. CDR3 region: CASNQGYTEAFF. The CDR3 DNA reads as TGTGCCAGCAATCAGGGGTATACTGAAGCTTTCTTT.

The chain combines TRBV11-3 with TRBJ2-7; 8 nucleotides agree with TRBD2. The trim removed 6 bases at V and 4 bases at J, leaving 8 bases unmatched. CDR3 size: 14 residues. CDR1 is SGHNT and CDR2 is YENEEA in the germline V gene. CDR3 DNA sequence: TGTGCCAGCAGTCCAGCGGGAGTCTCGTACGAGCAGTACTTC. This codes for CASSPAGVSYEQYF.

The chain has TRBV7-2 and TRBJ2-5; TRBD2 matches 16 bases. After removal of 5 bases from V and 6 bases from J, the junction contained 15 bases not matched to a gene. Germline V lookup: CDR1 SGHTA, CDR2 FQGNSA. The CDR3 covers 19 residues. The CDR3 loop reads CASSPRGLAGGPGGKTQYF. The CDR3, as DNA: TGTGCCAGCAGCCCCCGGGGACTAGCGGGAGGGCCGGGGGGGAAGACCCAGTACTTC.

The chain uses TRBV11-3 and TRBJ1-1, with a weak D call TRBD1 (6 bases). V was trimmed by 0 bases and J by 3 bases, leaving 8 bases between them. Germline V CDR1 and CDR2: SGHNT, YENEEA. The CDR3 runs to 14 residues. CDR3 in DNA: TGTGCCAGCAGCTTAGAAGCAGGGGACACTGAAGCTTTCTTT. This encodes CASSLEAGDTEAFF.

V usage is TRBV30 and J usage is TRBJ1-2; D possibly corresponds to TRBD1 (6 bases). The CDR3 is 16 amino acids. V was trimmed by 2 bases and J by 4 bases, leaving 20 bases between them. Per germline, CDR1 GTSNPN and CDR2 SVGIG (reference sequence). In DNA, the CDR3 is TGTGCCTGGAGTCACCTCGACACAAGGGGGTTCTATGGCTACACCTTC. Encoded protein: CAWSHLDTRGFYGYTF.

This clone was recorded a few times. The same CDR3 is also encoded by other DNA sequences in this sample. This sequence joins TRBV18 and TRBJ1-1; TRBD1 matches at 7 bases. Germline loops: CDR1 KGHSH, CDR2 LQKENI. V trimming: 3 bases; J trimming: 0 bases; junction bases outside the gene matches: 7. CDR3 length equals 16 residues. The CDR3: CASSPRQGGMNTEAFF. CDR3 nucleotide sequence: TGTGCCAGCTCACCCCGGCAGGGGGGAATGAACACTGAAGCTTTCTTT.

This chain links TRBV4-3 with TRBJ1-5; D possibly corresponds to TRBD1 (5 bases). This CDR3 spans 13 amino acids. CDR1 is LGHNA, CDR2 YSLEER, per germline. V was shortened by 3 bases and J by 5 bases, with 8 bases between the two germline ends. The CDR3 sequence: CASSQRGDQPQHF. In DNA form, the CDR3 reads TGCGCCAGCAGCCAGCGGGGCGATCAGCCCCAGCATTTT.